Listed here is a single T cell receptor (beta chain). This receptor's antigen is unknown. No base quality information exists; no much larger clone differs at one position. The germline V gene yields LGHNA for CDR1 and YNFKEQ for CDR2. The CDR3 goes from the cysteine to the phenylalanine over 13 residues. CDR3 DNA is the only sequence kept; it has 39 bases, read in frame from the first base. V is shortened by 4 bases, J by 8 bases, and the region joining them spans 12 bases. These data are taken from a study of cytotoxic CD8 clonotypes in ibrutinib-treated CLL (dated by TCRdb to the early 2020s). At the level of the whole study: The cohort included around 15 treatment-naive and ten to eleven relapsed/refractory patients; roughly 17 were IGHV unmutated. Responses were partial in 24 patients and complete in 2; after median around 72 months follow-up, 14 stayed in remission and 12 progressed. Samples at response were collected after a median of about 12 months of treatment, with a range of roughly 6 to 36 months. Samples averaged 255,043 productive templates and tens of thousands of productive rearrangements. Longitudinal samples were obtainable from about 30% of the roughly 90 participants in the trial. Cryopreserved peripheral blood mononuclear cells were obtained before treatment, at response, and at either sustained remission or disease progression. All remission and progressive disease samples were collected while patients were still receiving ibrutinib. Study-wide findings and limitations: Clonality increased at ibrutinib response, stayed stable in sustained remission, and fell back toward baseline at progression. Baseline clonality was found to be higher than that of age-matched healthy donors and was strongly correlated with circulating CD8+ T-cell counts. Lymph node repertoires were not examined, and the timing of sampling was not matched between patients in sustained remission and those whose disease progressed. Public clonotypes were rare and either shrank or stayed stable during treatment, and the rise in clonality at ibrutinib response reflected expansion of private clonotypes.

On a MiSeq, deep resolution sequencing aimed for a depth between 1 in 1 million and 1 in 200,000 T cells, with each clonotype covered 10x on average. TCR beta libraries were generated with the immunoSEQ hsTCRB Kit. Per the original workflow: Data were analyzed with ImmunoSEQ Data Assistant and ImmunoSEQ Analyzer, with V, D and J genes assigned per IMGT definitions. Clonality was computed as one minus normalized Shannon entropy of productive rearrangement frequencies, ranging from 0 to 1. Only overrepresented clonotypes making up at least 0.05% of each patient's repertoire were included in the public clonotype analysis. Fewer than 15 age-matched healthy donor repertoires from immuneACCESS served as clonality controls. Held by TCRdb, this immuneACCESS table contains in-frame sequences only and omits some clones. Under half of the omission traces to an unresolved V gene where checked; the cause of the rest is unknown. The V and J calls and clone size are taken from that table; D and trimming were inferred from the DNA. The sample table contains about 200,000 clones; only one count was recorded for 79% of them. The ten biggest clones cover roughly 10% of the sample.

The intended sense of this specimen's time point label: about a year on ibrutinib. For TCR beta library preparation, about 2.2 micrograms of genomic DNA were extracted from the cryopreserved PBMCs. High-throughput TCR beta sequencing was performed on longitudinal blood samples from CLL patients receiving ibrutinib monotherapy. Patients were enrolled in a phase 2 open-label single-center ibrutinib monotherapy trial. The TCR comes from a human donor with chronic lymphocytic leukemia. The material was PBMCs, obtained after 12 months of ibrutinib treatment. This chain joins TRBV4-2 to TRBJ2-1, with no confidently assigned D gene. The sequence in DNA is TGTGCCAGCAGCCTCCTTGCTTACGATGAGCAGTTCTTC. This is translated as CASSLLAYDEQFF.